These 30 T cell receptor beta chains originate from one sample sequenced in a study of response to subunit inactivated influenza vaccine. TCRdb ran MiXCR on the RT-PCR reads and lists one entry per CDR3 protein. The table records more than 700,000 distinct CDR3 sequences, 21% of them present only once. This specimen consisted of PBMCs from blood, obtained 5 days after vaccination. These receptors came from a man in his fifties or sixties who received an inactivated influenza vaccine.

This sequence joins TRBV25-1 and TRBJ1-5; perhaps TRBD1 as D (5 bases). Trimming stripped 5 bases from V and 2 bases from J, with 13 bases between. Germline V lookup: CDR1 MGHDK, CDR2 SYGVNS. The CDR3 totals 15 residues. CDR3 sequence: CASSSTGGGNQPQHF. CDR3 nucleotides: TGTGCCAGCAGTTCTACTGGGGGAGGCAATCAGCCCCAGCATTTT.

This clonotype was seen a handful of times. The gene calls are TRBV2 and TRBJ1-1; D is unclear. Germline V gives CDR1 SNHLY, CDR2 FYNNEI. The CDR3 is 12 amino acids. V lost 7 bases and J 0 bases, leaving 6 bases between the germline ends. CDR3 DNA sequence: TGTGCCAGCAAGGTATTGAACACTGAAGCTTTCTTT. The encoded protein is CASKVLNTEAFF.

The chain combines TRBV12-3 or TRBV12-4 with TRBJ1-1; no clear D. The CDR3 has 13 residues. The CDR3 DNA reads TGTGCTCTAGCCAAGAGGGTGAACACTGAAGCTTTCTTT. This codes for CALAKRVNTEAFF.

This clonotype was counted a few times. The CDR3 nucleotides are TGTGCCAGCAGCTCACTTGGTGGGGATAGCTCCTACAATGAGCAGTTCTTC. Amino acids: CASSSLGGDSSYNEQFF. V usage is TRBV5-5 and J usage is TRBJ2-1, with D hard to call. Germline lookup yields CDR1 SGHKS and CDR2 YYEKEE (reference sequence). The CDR3 is made up of 17 amino acids. The V and J ends lost 3 bases and 0 bases respectively, with 16 bases between them.

Only a few counts were recorded for this clonotype. A much more abundant neighbour one base away suggests this may be a read error. The chain has TRBV20-1 and TRBJ2-3, with D perhaps TRBD1 (5 bases). CDR3 length: 14 residues. V was cut by 1 base and J by 0 bases, with 8 bases left in between. Germline assignment: CDR1 DFQATT and CDR2 SNEGSKA (reference sequence). The CDR3 DNA reads as TGCAGTGCTAGAGGACAGATTAGCACAGATACGCAGTATTTT. The encoded protein is CSARGQISTDTQYF.

This clonotype was seen a handful of times. The chain couples TRBV11-2 to TRBJ2-1, with 14 bases aligning to TRBD2. V lost 0 bases to trimming and J lost 6 bases; unmatched junction nucleotides: 10. Per germline, CDR1 SGHAT and CDR2 FQNNGV. CDR3 size: 19 residues. CDR3 in amino acids: CASSLDPRGLAGAGNEQFF. The CDR3, as DNA: TGTGCCAGCAGCTTAGATCCTCGGGGACTAGCGGGAGCGGGCAATGAGCAGTTCTTC.

This clonotype showed up many times. This chain joins TRBV9 and TRBJ2-7; D is undetermined. From germline, CDR1 is SGDLS and CDR2 YYNGEE. The CDR3 is 15 amino acids. V dropped 0 bases and J dropped 2 bases, with 12 bases sitting between them. The CDR3 here is CASSVGQASTYEQYF. CDR3 coding DNA: TGTGCCAGCAGCGTAGGCCAAGCCTCTACCTACGAGCAGTACTTC.

The chain uses TRBV28 and TRBJ1-2; D unresolved. The CDR3 loop spans 14 amino acids. V was cut by 3 bases and J by 0 bases, with 8 bases left in between. CDR1 and CDR2 from the germline V gene are MDHEN and SYDVKM. The CDR3 DNA sequence: TGTGCCAGCAGTTTCGAAAACTCTAACTATGGCTACACCTTC. Its protein product is CASSFENSNYGYTF.

This clonotype showed up just a few times. The genes are TRBV9 and TRBJ2-1; 7 bases agree with TRBD1. Germline V gene lookup returns CDR1 SGDLS and CDR2 YYNGEE. The V gene end was trimmed by 0 bases and the J gene end by 1 base; junction bases not matched to a gene: 1. The CDR3 is made up of 15 amino acids. Here the CDR3 reads CASSVAGQSYNEQFF. The CDR3 DNA sequence: TGTGCCAGCAGCGTAGCGGGACAGTCCTACAATGAGCAGTTCTTC.

This clonotype was picked up a small number of times. V is TRBV20-1 and J is TRBJ2-7; 9 nucleotides match TRBD2. The V gene end was trimmed by 1 base and the J gene end by 2 bases; junction bases not matched to a gene: 3. The length of the CDR3 is 14 residues. Germline V gene data show CDR1 as DFQATT and CDR2 as SNEGSKA (reference sequence). The CDR3 protein is CSARGTSEAYEQYF. In DNA form, the CDR3 reads TGCAGTGCTAGAGGGACTAGCGAGGCCTACGAGCAGTACTTC.

This chain connects TRBV27 to TRBJ2-2, with TRBD2 identical over 16 bases. Germline V CDR1 and CDR2: MNHEY, SMNVEV (reference sequence). This CDR3 comprises 16 residues. Trimming at V came to 3 bases and at J to 6 bases, leaving 1 base not matched to a gene. This CDR3 reads CASSLGLAGGPGELFF. CDR3 DNA: TGTGCCAGCAGTTTGGGACTAGCGGGAGGGCCCGGGGAGCTGTTTTTT.

The chain recombines TRBV20-1 with TRBJ2-3; D is ambiguous. Germline V gene lookup returns CDR1 DFQATT and CDR2 SNEGSKA (reference sequence). The length of the CDR3 is 13 residues. V was cut by 0 bases and J by 7 bases, with 11 bases left in between. The CDR3 nucleotides are TGCAGTGCTAGAGATCCCGAGGTTTATACGCAGTATTTT. Amino acid sequence: CSARDPEVYTQYF.

This clonotype was found many times. V usage is TRBV27 and J usage is TRBJ1-5, with 7 bases matching TRBD1. V lost 5 bases and J lost 3; bases outside the gene matches: 10. The germline V gene has CDR1 MNHEY and CDR2 SMNVEV (reference sequence). The CDR3 sequence is 16 residues long. CDR3: CASSPLPGQINQPQHF. CDR3 nucleotide sequence: TGTGCCAGCAGTCCCCTCCCGGGACAGATCAATCAGCCCCAGCATTTT.

The table lists this clonotype with a few counts. As DNA, the CDR3 is TGTGCCAGCAGGGGGTTCCATGAGCAGTTCTTC. It yields the protein CASRGFHEQFF. The J gene is TRBJ2-1, the V gene TRBV11-1; no clear D. Trimming shortened V by 6 bases and J by 8 bases, and 8 bases separated the two germline ends. CDR3 length: 11 residues. CDR1 and CDR2 from the germline V gene are SGHAT and FQDESV (reference sequence).

This clonotype was counted between two and nine times. The chain combines TRBV6-1 with TRBJ1-2; TRBD1 might be the D (5 bases). The CDR3 totals 17 residues. Trimming shortened V by 9 bases and J by 0 bases, and 23 bases separated the two germline ends. CDR1 and CDR2 from the germline V gene are MNHNS and SASEGT. For the CDR3, the DNA is TGTGCCAGTGGGGCCCCTCCAGGAACTACAGCTAACTATGGCTACACCTTC. As protein: CASGAPPGTTANYGYTF.

This clonotype showed up just a few times. DNA for the CDR3: TGTGCCACCCAGGACCCGCAAGAGACCCAGTACTTC. This sequence encodes CATQDPQETQYF. This chain joins TRBV24-1 and TRBJ2-5; D unresolved. With 9 bases removed from V and 2 bases from J, the gap between germline ends came to 9 bases. The CDR3 is 12 amino acids. The germline gives CDR1 KGHDR, CDR2 SFDVKD.

V usage is TRBV5-5 and J usage is TRBJ2-5, with 9 bases matching TRBD1. Per the germline V gene, CDR1 is SGHKS and CDR2 is YYEKEE (reference sequence). The CDR3 is made up of 16 amino acids. Trimming took 0 bases from V and 5 from J; bases not matched to a gene: 8. The CDR3 loop reads CASSLGWNRGRETQYF. The CDR3 DNA sequence: TGTGCCAGCAGCTTGGGGTGGAACAGGGGGCGTGAGACCCAGTACTTC.

V usage is TRBV7-2 and J usage is TRBJ1-2, with 11 positions matching TRBD1. V lost 0 bases to trimming and J lost 6 bases; unmatched junction nucleotides: 3. The length of the CDR3 is 15 residues. Germline loops: CDR1 SGHTA, CDR2 FQGNSA. The CDR3 here is CASSLAGQGANGYTF. The DNA for the CDR3 is TGTGCCAGCAGCTTAGCAGGACAGGGGGCAAATGGCTACACCTTC.

The rearrangement links TRBV5-8 to TRBJ2-6; unclear D gene. The V and J ends lost 0 bases and 8 bases respectively, with 6 bases between them. Germline lookup yields CDR1 SGHTS and CDR2 YDEGEE. CDR3 size: 13 residues. CDR3 sequence (DNA): TGTGCCAGCAGCTTGGTTGGTACCAACGTCCTGACTTTC. As protein: CASSLVGTNVLTF. The whole variable domain, filled in from reference TRBV5-8 and TRBJ2-6, reads EAGVTQSPTHLIKTRGQQATLRCSPISGHTSVYWYQQALGLGLQFLLWYDEGEERNRGNFPPRFSGRQFPNYSSELNVNALELEDSALYLCASSLVGTNVLTFGAGSRLTVL.

This clonotype occurred a few times. The rearrangement links TRBV20-1 to TRBJ2-3; 7 nucleotides match TRBD1. This CDR3 spans 13 amino acids. Trimming took 5 bases from V and 5 from J; bases not matched to a gene: 7. Per the germline V gene, CDR1 is DFQATT and CDR2 is SNEGSKA (reference sequence). CDR3 amino acids: CSAETGVVDTQYF. The CDR3 nucleotides read TGCAGTGCTGAAACAGGGGTTGTAGATACGCAGTATTTT.

At least ten counts were recorded for this clonotype. The chain couples TRBV12-3 or TRBV12-4 to TRBJ2-1; TRBD2 agrees at 8 bases. The CDR3 extends over 16 amino acids. V shed 2 bases and J 4 bases; nucleotides not matched to a gene: 7. As DNA, the CDR3 is TGTGCCAGCAGTTTACTTGGCGGGGGGCCTTACAATGAGCAGTTCTTC. Encoded protein: CASSLLGGGPYNEQFF.

The V and J genes are TRBV20-1 and TRBJ1-2; D uncertain. This CDR3 contains 14 residues. V shed 0 bases and J shed 3 bases, with 11 bases lying between them. Germline lookup yields CDR1 DFQATT and CDR2 SNEGSKA (reference sequence). CDR3 loop: CSARDSQLYYGYTF. The CDR3, as DNA: TGCAGTGCTAGAGATTCCCAGCTTTACTATGGCTACACCTTC.

This clonotype occurred a few times. The chain links TRBV5-1 to TRBJ1-4; 10 bases are a match to TRBD1. Germline values: CDR1 SGHRS, CDR2 YFSETQ. With 4 bases clipped from V and 8 bases from J, the junction kept 5 bases outside the gene matches. The CDR3 length is 14 residues. CDR3 nucleotide sequence: TGCGCCAGCAGCCGAGGGACAGGGGTCGAAAAACTGTTTTTT. This codes for CASSRGTGVEKLFF.

The chain couples TRBV12-3 or TRBV12-4 to TRBJ1-3; D unclear. CDR3 length equals 14 residues. V was cut by 6 bases and J by 0 bases, with 9 bases left in between. The CDR3 here is CASSVPRSGNTIYF. CDR3 bases: TGTGCCAGCAGCGTTCCTCGCTCTGGAAACACCATATATTTT.

Only a few counts were recorded for this clonotype. This sequence joins TRBV7-2 and TRBJ2-5; D tentatively reads TRBD1 or TRBD2 (6 bases each). V was clipped by 5 bases and J by 4 bases, with 17 bases between them. CDR3 length: 15 residues. Germline CDR1 is SGHTA and CDR2 is FQGNSA. The CDR3 reads CASSVTRGGLETQYF. The CDR3 region has the DNA TGTGCCAGCAGCGTAACACGAGGGGGGCTAGAGACCCAGTACTTC.

The chain uses TRBV25-1 and TRBJ2-2, with TRBD1 matching over 9 bases. J was trimmed by 3 bases and V by 6 bases; bases with no gene match: 8. Germline values: CDR1 MGHDK, CDR2 SYGVNS. This CDR3 comprises 16 residues. CDR3 nucleotide sequence: TGTGCCAGCAGCGGACAGGGGACCGGGTACACCGGGGAGCTGTTTTTT. Translating gives CASSGQGTGYTGELFF.

The rearrangement uses TRBV18 and TRBJ2-7, with no clear D. This CDR3 comprises 12 residues. The V gene lost 2 bases and the J gene lost 5 bases, with 7 bases spanning the gap. Germline CDR1 is KGHSH and CDR2 is LQKENI. In DNA, the CDR3 is TGTGCCAGCTCACCAGGGTCCCACGAGCAGTACTTC. Protein product: CASSPGSHEQYF.

This clonotype occurred a few times. The CDR3 is CASSFSGTDLRYEQYF. DNA of the CDR3: TGTGCCAGCAGTTTTAGCGGGACAGATCTTCGCTACGAGCAGTACTTC. The chain combines TRBV12-3 or TRBV12-4 with TRBJ2-7, with a weak D call TRBD2 (8 bases). This CDR3 is built from 16 residues. V lost 3 bases to trimming and J lost 3 bases, with 18 bases between them.

The chain links TRBV20-1 to TRBJ2-1; D uncertain. Germline V gene lookup returns CDR1 DFQATT and CDR2 SNEGSKA (reference sequence). V was cut by 4 bases and J by 8 bases, with 6 bases left in between. This CDR3 contains 10 residues. The DNA for the CDR3 is TGCAGTGCTATACCTTATGAGCAGTTCTTC. Its translation is CSAIPYEQFF.

The CDR3 reads CASSEISGGLAGGEQYF. CDR3 bases: TGTGCCAGCAGTGAGATAAGCGGCGGACTAGCGGGAGGCGAGCAGTACTTC. The chain links TRBV6-1 to TRBJ2-7; 14 nucleotides line up with TRBD2. CDR3 length equals 17 residues. Trimming at V came to 3 bases and at J to 6 bases, leaving 10 bases not matched to a gene. The germline gives CDR1 MNHNS, CDR2 SASEGT.